This TCR beta chain was observed in a study of OX40 agonist ivuxolimab in advanced cancers. The study's findings and limits: The study found among the lowest clonal expansion in partial responders at 0.1-3.0 mg/kg. The study did not work out the antigen specificity of the expanded peripheral T cells.

CDR3 length: 14 residues. Germline values: CDR1 GTSNPN, CDR2 SVGIG (reference sequence). Trimming removed 3 bases at V and 2 bases at J, with 13 bases between. Of note for this clone: The antigen remains undetermined.

The assay was immunoSEQ multiplex PCR, and TCRdb's table has in-frame clones only and misses some. The sample records more than 65,000 clones, roughly nine tenths being singletons. This specimen was CD4+ or CD8+ T cells sorted from blood, taken in a trial of the OX40 agonist ivuxolimab. The TCR was taken from an adult with an advanced solid tumor such as melanoma, head and neck, liver or kidney cancer. The rearrangement uses TRBV30 and TRBJ1-1; no clear D. CDR3 amino acids: CAWRDWVGNTEAFF. The DNA for the CDR3 is TGTGCCTGGAGGGATTGGGTTGGTAACACTGAAGCTTTCTTT. The full variable domain, its missing parts supplied by reference TRBV30 and TRBJ1-1, is SQTIHQWPATLVQPVGSPLSLECTVEGTSNPNLYWYRQAAGRGLQLLFYSVGIGQISSEVPQNLSASRPQDRQFILSSKKLLLSDSGFYLCAWRDWVGNTEAFFGQGTRLTVV.